This entry describes one T cell receptor beta chain. The antigen is not known. The germline CDR1 and CDR2 sequences are KGHSH and LQKENI. This CDR3 has 13 residues. Trimming stripped 3 bases from V and 1 base from J, with 7 bases between. TCRdb's copy holds only in-frame clones and misses some; the assay was immunoSEQ multiplex PCR. The repertoire holds roughly 80,000 clones, with roughly 86% as singletons. The sample is drawn from a study of T cell responses to AZD1222 COVID-19 vaccine. Overall study findings and caveats: It should be noted that donors were predominantly white British and more often female, and clonal diversity was possibly underestimated.

The chain couples TRBV18 to TRBJ2-7, with D possibly matching TRBD2 (5 bases). Here the sequenced sample was peripheral blood, taken on day 0 of MenACWY control vaccination. The source is an adult in good health. The CDR3 DNA reads TGTGCCAGCTCACCCGGGGTTTCCTACGAGCAGTACTTC. Translation gives CASSPGVSYEQYF.